Sequencing of this TCR beta chain was carried out in a study of T cell responses to AZD1222 COVID-19 vaccine. Whole-study findings and limits: Spike-wide coverage was observed for vaccine-associated CD4 TCRs, with dominant responses at 160-218 and 743-854. The sample set comprised mostly white British donors with more females, and clonal diversity was possibly underestimated.

TCRdb keeps only in-frame clones here, not all; method: immunoSEQ multiplex PCR. The table records roughly 150,000 clones, 85% to 95% of them present only once. About this clone: Its antigen is not identified.

V gave up 4 bases and J gave up 4 bases, with 16 bases separating them. Germline loops: CDR1 MNHEY, CDR2 SVGAGI. This CDR3 is built from 15 residues. The receptor was derived from an adult who received the AZD1222 COVID-19 vaccine. The chain uses TRBV6-5 and TRBJ1-1; D is undetermined. Sample: peripheral blood, taken 28 days after the second AZD1222 dose. The CDR3 reads CASSSADTRPTEAFF. CDR3 nucleotides: TGTGCCAGCAGTTCCGCCGACACTCGTCCCACTGAAGCTTTCTTT.